This is a list of T cell receptor beta chains from one sample in a study of OX40 agonist ivuxolimab in advanced cancers. Clones were sequenced by immunoSEQ multiplex PCR, and TCRdb holds only the in-frame ones, with some missing. The data show fewer than 30,000 clones, about 83% seen once. This material consisted of CD4+ or CD8+ T cells sorted from blood, taken in a trial of the OX40 agonist ivuxolimab. The source is an adult with an advanced solid tumor such as melanoma, head and neck, liver or kidney cancer. Both conserved end residues are part of each CDR3. A D gene is named only where the DNA matches it firmly. Where a row states a size, it is once, few, many or the class of an expanded clone; other rows omit it.

V gene	J gene	clone size	D gene	CDR3 protein	CDR3 DNA
TRBV4-1	TRBJ2-2	.	.	CASSLLEGPNTGELFF	TGCGCCAGCAGCCTTTTGGAGGGTCCGAACACCGGGGAGCTGTTTTTT
TRBV4-3	TRBJ2-2	.	.	CASSQDEGDYTGELFF	TGCGCCAGCAGCCAAGACGAGGGGGACTACACCGGGGAGCTGTTTTTT
TRBV28	TRBJ1-2	.	.	CASSWFREGDYGYTF	TGTGCCAGCAGTTGGTTCAGGGAGGGCGACTATGGCTACACCTTC
TRBV13	TRBJ2-5	.	.	CASSSNRGTQETQYF	TGTGCCAGCAGCTCAAACCGGGGGACCCAAGAGACCCAGTACTTC
TRBV4-1	TRBJ2-5	.	.	CASSQGRDPDQETQYF	TGCGCCAGCAGCCAAGGGAGGGACCCGGACCAAGAGACCCAGTACTTC
TRBV6-6	TRBJ2-3	.	TRBD2	CASSSFSGGTKDTQYF	TGTGCCAGCAGTTCCTTTAGCGGGGGAACTAAAGATACGCAGTATTTT
TRBV27	TRBJ2-3	.	.	CASSLGLSTRDTQYF	TGTGCCAGCAGTTTGGGGCTGAGTACACGGGATACGCAGTATTTT
TRBV2	TRBJ2-5	.	.	CASRATQETQYF	TGTGCCAGCAGGGCGACCCAAGAGACCCAGTACTTC
TRBV27	TRBJ2-7	few	TRBD1	CASSFGQGGYEQYF	TGTGCCAGCAGTTTCGGACAGGGGGGCTACGAGCAGTACTTC
TRBV6-6	TRBJ2-2	.	TRBD2	CASSGTNAGELFF	TGTGCCAGCAGTGGGACTAACGCCGGGGAGCTGTTTTTT
TRBV19	TRBJ1-1	.	.	CASSIGLTEAFF	TGTGCCAGTAGTATTGGCCTCACTGAAGCTTTCTTT
TRBV6-5	TRBJ1-1	.	.	CASRVEVLRPEAFF	TGTGCCAGCAGGGTGGAGGTACTGAGGCCTGAAGCTTTCTTT
TRBV9	TRBJ2-2	.	.	CASSVTRLLQVNTGELFF	TGTGCCAGCAGCGTAACTAGACTGCTACAGGTGAACACCGGGGAGCTGTTTTTT
TRBV7-8	TRBJ2-5	.	TRBD2	CASSYGLAGGPGVRETQYF	TGTGCCAGCAGCTATGGACTAGCGGGGGGGCCGGGGGTTCGAGAGACCCAGTACTTC
TRBV5-6	TRBJ1-6	.	.	CASSFSEDWSPLHF	TGTGCCAGCAGCTTTAGCGAGGATTGGTCACCCCTCCACTTT
TRBV7-6	TRBJ2-1	.	.	CASSLISGIRKNNEQFF	TGTGCCAGCAGCTTAATTTCTGGGATACGGAAAAACAATGAGCAGTTCTTC
TRBV21-1	TRBJ2-1	.	.	CASSKASGLAGGRNEQFF	TGTGCCAGCAGCAAAGCCTCAGGACTAGCGGGGGGGCGTAATGAGCAGTTCTTC
TRBV18	TRBJ2-1	once	.	CASSETSNEQFF	TGTGCCAGCTCCGAGACTAGCAATGAGCAGTTCTTC
TRBV5-5	TRBJ1-1	few	.	CASSWGQNEAFF	TGTGCCAGCAGCTGGGGACAAAATGAAGCTTTCTTT
TRBV10-3	TRBJ2-3	.	.	CAISENLRDTQYF	TGTGCCATCAGTGAGAACTTAAGAGATACGCAGTATTTT
TRBV14	TRBJ1-6	medium-sized	.	CASSLGPNSPLHF	TGTGCCAGCAGCCTCGGTCCCAATTCACCCCTCCACTTT
TRBV7-8	TRBJ2-6	.	.	CASSLEAGRSFSGANVLTF	TGTGCCAGCAGCTTAGAGGCAGGGAGAAGCTTCTCTGGGGCCAACGTCCTGACTTTC
TRBV2	TRBJ1-1	.	.	CASGLSGITEAFF	TGTGCCAGCGGACTTTCGGGTATCACTGAAGCTTTCTTT
TRBV9	TRBJ1-6	medium-sized	.	CASSDQGLNNSPLHF	TGTGCCAGCAGCGATCAGGGTCTTAATAATTCACCCCTCCACTTT
TRBV5-4	TRBJ2-1	.	.	CASTQTNNEQFF	TGTGCCAGCACTCAAACGAACAATGAGCAGTTCTTC
TRBV7-9	TRBJ2-7	.	.	CASSYPAYEQYF	TGTGCCAGCAGCTACCCCGCCTACGAGCAGTACTTC
TRBV29-1	TRBJ2-7	once	.	CSVEGTRPYEQYF	TGCAGCGTTGAGGGGACAAGACCCTACGAGCAGTACTTC
TRBV9	TRBJ2-2	.	.	CASSVVGPGELFF	TGTGCCAGCAGCGTAGTAGGCCCCGGGGAGCTGTTTTTT
TRBV7-9	TRBJ2-1	.	.	CASSLPFGRGPSYNEQFF	TGTGCCAGCAGCTTACCGTTCGGGCGGGGGCCATCCTACAATGAGCAGTTCTTC